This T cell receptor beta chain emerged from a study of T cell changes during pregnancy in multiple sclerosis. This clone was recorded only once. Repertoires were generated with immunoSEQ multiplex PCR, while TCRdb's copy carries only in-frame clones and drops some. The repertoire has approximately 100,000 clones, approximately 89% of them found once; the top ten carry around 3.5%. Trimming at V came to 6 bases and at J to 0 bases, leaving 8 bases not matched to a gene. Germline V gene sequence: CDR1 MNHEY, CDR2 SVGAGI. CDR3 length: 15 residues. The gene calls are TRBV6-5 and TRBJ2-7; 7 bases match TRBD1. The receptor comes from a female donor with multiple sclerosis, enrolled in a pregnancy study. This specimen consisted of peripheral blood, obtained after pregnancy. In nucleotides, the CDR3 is TGTGCCAGCAGCCTGACAGGGACCCACTCCTACGAGCAGTACTTC. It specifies CASSLTGTHSYEQYF.